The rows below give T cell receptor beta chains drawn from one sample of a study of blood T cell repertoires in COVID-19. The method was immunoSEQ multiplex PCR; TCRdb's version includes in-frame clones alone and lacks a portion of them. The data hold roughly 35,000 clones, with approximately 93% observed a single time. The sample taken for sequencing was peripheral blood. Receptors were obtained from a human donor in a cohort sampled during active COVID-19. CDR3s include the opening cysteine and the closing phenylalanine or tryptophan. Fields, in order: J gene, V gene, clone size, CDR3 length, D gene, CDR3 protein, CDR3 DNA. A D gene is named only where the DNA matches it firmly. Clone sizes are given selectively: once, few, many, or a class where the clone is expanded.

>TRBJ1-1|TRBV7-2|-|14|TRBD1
CASSPGQGHTEAFF
TGTGCCAGCAGCCCCGGACAGGGGCACACTGAAGCTTTCTTT
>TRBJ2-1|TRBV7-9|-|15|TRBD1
CASSLGMTGKDEQFF
TGTGCCAGCAGCTTAGGGATGACAGGGAAGGATGAGCAGTTCTTC
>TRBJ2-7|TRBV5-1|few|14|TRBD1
CASSPGDRAFQQYF
TGCGCCAGCAGTCCAGGGGACAGGGCGTTTCAGCAGTACTTC
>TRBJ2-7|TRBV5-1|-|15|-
CASSLALYFSYEQYF
TGCGCCAGCAGCTTGGCCTTATACTTCTCCTACGAGCAGTACTTC
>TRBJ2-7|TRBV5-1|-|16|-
CASSAEAQGTTYEQYF
TGCGCCAGCAGCGCAGAGGCCCAGGGCACCACCTACGAGCAGTACTTC
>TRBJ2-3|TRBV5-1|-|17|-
CASSHGNLASNTDTQYF
TGCGCCAGCAGCCACGGCAACCTAGCGTCCAACACAGATACGCAGTATTTT
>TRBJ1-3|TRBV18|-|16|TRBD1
CASSESGTGAGNTIYF
TGTGCCAGCTCAGAATCCGGGACAGGGGCTGGAAACACCATATATTTT
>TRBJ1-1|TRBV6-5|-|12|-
CASSPGNTEAFF
TGTGCCAGCAGCCCGGGGAACACTGAAGCTTTCTTT
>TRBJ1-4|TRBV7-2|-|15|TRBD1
CASSLGQGAGEKLFF
TGTGCCAGCAGCTTAGGACAGGGGGCTGGTGAAAAACTGTTTTTT
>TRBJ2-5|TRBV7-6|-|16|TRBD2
CASSARASGTRETQYF
TGTGCCAGCAGCGCTCGGGCTAGCGGGACGAGGGAGACCCAGTACTTC
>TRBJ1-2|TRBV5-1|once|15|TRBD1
CASSFTQGAQDGYTF
TGCGCCAGCAGCTTTACTCAGGGGGCGCAAGATGGCTACACCTTC
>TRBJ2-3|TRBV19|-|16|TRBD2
CASAPGTSSFPDTQYF
TGTGCCAGTGCCCCCGGGACTAGCAGTTTCCCAGATACGCAGTATTTT
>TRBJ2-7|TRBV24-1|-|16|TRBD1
CATSDPGQGPVEEQYF
TGTGCCACCAGTGACCCCGGACAGGGCCCGGTCGAGGAGCAGTACTTC
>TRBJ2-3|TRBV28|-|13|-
CASRPLPADTQYF
TGTGCCAGCAGGCCTTTACCTGCGGATACGCAGTATTTT
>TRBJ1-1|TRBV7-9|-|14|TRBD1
CASSRQGGSTEAFF
TGTGCCAGCAGCCGACAGGGTGGTAGCACTGAAGCTTTCTTT
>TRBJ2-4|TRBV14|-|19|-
CASSQASLPGLWAKNIQYF
TGTGCCAGCAGCCAAGCTTCACTCCCCGGTCTTTGGGCCAAAAACATTCAGTACTTC
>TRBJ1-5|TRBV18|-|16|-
CASSPVGQGLGQPQHF
TGTGCCAGCTCACCAGTTGGGCAGGGATTGGGTCAGCCCCAGCATTTT
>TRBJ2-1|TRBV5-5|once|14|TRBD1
CASSLTGGHNEQFF
TGTGCCAGCAGCTTGACAGGGGGACACAATGAGCAGTTCTTC
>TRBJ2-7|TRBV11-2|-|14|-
CASSSLRDMWEQYF
TGTGCCAGCAGCTCCCTCCGGGACATGTGGGAGCAGTACTTC
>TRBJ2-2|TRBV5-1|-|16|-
CASSRRAGGLTGELFF
TGCGCCAGCAGCCGGAGGGCAGGGGGGCTCACCGGGGAGCTGTTTTTT
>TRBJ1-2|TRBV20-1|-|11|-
CSAISGGGYTF
TGCAGTGCTATTTCCGGGGGTGGCTACACCTTC
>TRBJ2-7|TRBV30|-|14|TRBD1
CAWSPGTATYEQYF
TGTGCCTGGAGTCCCGGGACAGCGACCTACGAGCAGTACTTC
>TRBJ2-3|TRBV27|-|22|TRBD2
CASSLFSISGGASSGVADTQYF
TGTGCCAGCAGTTTATTTTCCATTAGCGGGGGGGCCTCTTCGGGAGTAGCAGATACGCAGTATTTT
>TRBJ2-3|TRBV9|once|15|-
CASSVLANGADTQYF
TGTGCCAGCAGCGTCCTAGCGAACGGGGCAGATACGCAGTATTTT
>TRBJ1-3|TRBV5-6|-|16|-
CASSQRLGARGNTIYF
TGTGCCAGCAGCCAGCGCTTAGGGGCGCGAGGAAACACCATATATTTT
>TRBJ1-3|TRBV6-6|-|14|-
CASSEFSGGNTIYF
TGTGCCAGCAGCGAATTCTCAGGTGGAAACACCATATATTTT
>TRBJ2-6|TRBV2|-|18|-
CASSDLQATVSGANVLTF
TGTGCCAGCAGTGACTTACAGGCGACCGTCTCTGGGGCCAACGTCCTGACTTTC
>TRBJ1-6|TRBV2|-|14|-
CASSEAQGYSPLHF
TGTGCCAGCAGTGAAGCACAGGGATATTCACCCCTCCACTTT
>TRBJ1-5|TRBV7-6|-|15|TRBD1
CASSLAGAGGQPQHF
TGTGCCAGCAGCTTAGCAGGCGCAGGGGGTCAGCCCCAGCATTTT
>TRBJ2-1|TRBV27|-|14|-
CASSLNGGYNEQFF
TGTGCCAGCAGTTTAAACGGGGGCTACAATGAGCAGTTCTTC
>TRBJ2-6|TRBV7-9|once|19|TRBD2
CASSPSGAPTPAGANVLTF
TGTGCCAGCAGCCCGAGCGGGGCGCCAACCCCTGCCGGGGCCAACGTCCTGACTTTC
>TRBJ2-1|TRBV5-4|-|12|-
CASSLRYNEQFF
TGTGCCAGCAGCTTGCGTTACAATGAGCAGTTCTTC
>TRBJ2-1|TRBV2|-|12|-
CACRALGGEQFF
TGTGCCTGCCGGGCCCTCGGAGGTGAGCAGTTCTTC
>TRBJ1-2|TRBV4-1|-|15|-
CASSREEFPGYGYTF
TGCGCCAGCAGCCGAGAAGAGTTCCCTGGCTATGGCTACACCTTC
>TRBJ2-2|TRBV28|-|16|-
CASSLSPGKYSGELFF
TGTGCCAGCAGTTTGTCCCCAGGGAAGTATTCCGGGGAGCTGTTTTTT
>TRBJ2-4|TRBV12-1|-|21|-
CASSSRTGQGQDQIAKNIQYF
TGTGCCAGCAGCTCTAGAACAGGACAGGGGCAGGATCAAATAGCCAAAAACATTCAGTACTTC
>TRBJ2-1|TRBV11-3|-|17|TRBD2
CASSLGLAGVNRNEQFF
TGTGCCAGCAGCCTGGGACTAGCGGGAGTAAATAGGAATGAGCAGTTCTTC
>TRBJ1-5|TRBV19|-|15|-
CASTTGSRGNQPQHF
TGTGCCAGTACCACCGGGAGCAGGGGCAATCAGCCCCAGCATTTT
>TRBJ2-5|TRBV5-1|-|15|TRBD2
CASLTGTSGTETQYF
TGCGCCAGCTTAACCGGGACTAGCGGGACAGAGACCCAGTACTTC
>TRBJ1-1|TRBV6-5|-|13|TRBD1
CASRGTARFEAFF
TGTGCCAGCAGGGGGACAGCGAGATTTGAAGCTTTCTTT
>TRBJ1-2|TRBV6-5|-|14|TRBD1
CASSYGQGALGYTF
TGTGCCAGCAGTTACGGTCAGGGGGCCTTAGGCTACACCTTC
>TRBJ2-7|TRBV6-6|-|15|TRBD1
CASTPPGQGAYEQYF
TGTGCCAGCACCCCCCCCGGGCAGGGGGCCTACGAGCAGTACTTC
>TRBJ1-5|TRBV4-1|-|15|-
CASSQEGGGLLPQHF
TGCGCCAGCAGCCAAGAGGGCGGAGGGTTGCTGCCCCAGCATTTT
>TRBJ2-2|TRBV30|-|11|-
CAWSWEGELFF
TGTGCCTGGAGTTGGGAGGGGGAGCTGTTTTTT
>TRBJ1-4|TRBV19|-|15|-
CASSPRGGGNEKLFF
TGTGCCAGTAGTCCACGAGGGGGGGGTAATGAAAAACTGTTTTTT